The 14 T cell receptor beta chains reported below all come from one sample, sequenced in a study of regulatory T cells in long-lasting Graves disease. TCRdb ran MiXCR on the reads and lists one entry per CDR3 protein. The sample holds roughly 940 distinct CDR3 sequences; 60% to 80% are singletons and the top ten take roughly 10%. Making the TCR library involved RNA that had been extracted from PBMCs. Sequencing used peripheral blood mononuclear cells (PBMCs), obtained with antithyroid drug treatment, in newly diagnosed or persistent Graves disease (not recorded which). The receptors originated from a woman in her twenties or thirties with Graves disease.

The CDR3 nucleotides read TGTGCCAGCAGTCAGACTAGCGGGAGATTTTACAATGAGCAGTTCTTC. Its translation: CASSQTSGRFYNEQFF. The rearrangement joins TRBV6-1 to TRBJ2-1; TRBD2 aligns across 12 bases. Germline V gives CDR1 MNHNS, CDR2 SASEGT. Trimming took 5 bases from V and 4 from J; bases not matched to a gene: 6. This CDR3 spans 16 amino acids.

V usage is TRBV28 and J usage is TRBJ2-7; D may be TRBD2 (5 bases). This CDR3 spans 13 amino acids. Per the germline V gene, CDR1 is MDHEN and CDR2 is SYDVKM. V was cut by 6 bases and J by 2 bases, with 11 bases left in between. CDR3 DNA: TGTGCCAGCAGCCGCCGGGAACCCTACGAGCAGTACTTC. Translating gives CASSRREPYEQYF.

The V call is TRBV11-1, the J call TRBJ2-7, with D tentatively TRBD2 (6 bases). The CDR3 extends over 15 amino acids. Germline V gene sequence: CDR1 SGHAT, CDR2 FQDESV (reference sequence). Between the trimmed V and J ends, which lost 3 bases and 3 bases, there was a span of 15 bases. CDR3 DNA: TGTGCCAGCAGCTTCGCCCGGGACTCAGACTACGAGCAGTACTTC. This translates into CASSFARDSDYEQYF.

The V and J genes are TRBV9 and TRBJ2-7; TRBD1 agrees at 9 bases. The CDR3 is made up of 15 amino acids. With V trimmed by 4 bases and J by 1 base, 6 bases remained unmatched. CDR1 and CDR2 (germline): SGDLS, YYNGEE. CDR3 DNA sequence: TGTGCCAGCAGCATCGGACAGGGGCGGTCCTACGAGCAGTACTTC. Amino acids: CASSIGQGRSYEQYF.

V usage is TRBV6-5 and J usage is TRBJ2-1; the D is unclear. CDR1 is MNHEY and CDR2 is SVGAGI in the germline V gene. The V gene lost 1 base and the J gene lost 6 bases, with 10 bases spanning the gap. The CDR3 spans 14 residues. Here the CDR3 reads CASSYYQRSNEQFF. CDR3 sequence (DNA): TGTGCCAGCAGTTACTATCAGAGAAGCAATGAGCAGTTCTTC.

The chain recombines TRBV20-1 with TRBJ2-2; 9 nucleotides line up with TRBD2. The CDR3 is 15 residues long. Trimming cost V 0 bases and J 5 bases; bases outside gene matches: 4. CDR1 and CDR2 (germline): DFQATT, SNEGSKA (reference sequence). The DNA of the CDR3 is TGCAGTGCTAGAGATCCTAGCGGGAATACCGGGGAGCTGTTTTTT. It translates to CSARDPSGNTGELFF.

In its sample, this clonotype was seen once. This chain uses TRBV7-6 with TRBJ1-2, with D hard to call. The germline gives CDR1 SGHVS, CDR2 FNYEAQ. Trimming stripped 1 base from V and 3 bases from J, with 6 bases between. CDR3 length: 13 residues. The CDR3 DNA reads as TGTGCCAGCAGCTTAGGGGAGGACTATGGCTACACCTTC. Translating gives CASSLGEDYGYTF.

This chain joins TRBV18 and TRBJ1-5; D not certain. V lost 3 bases and J lost 6, with 15 bases in between. This CDR3 is built from 15 residues. The germline CDR1 and CDR2 sequences are KGHSH and LQKENI. In DNA, the CDR3 is TGTGCCAGCTCACCCTCTTCGGGATCAGGTCAGCCCCAGCATTTT. It codes for CASSPSSGSGQPQHF.

The V gene is TRBV2, the J gene TRBJ2-2; D gene unclear. In germline, CDR1 is SNHLY, CDR2 FYNNEI. Trimming stripped 6 bases from V and 3 bases from J, with 5 bases between. The length of the CDR3 is 12 residues. The CDR3 DNA follows: TGTGCCAGCAGGTTCTACACCGGGGAGCTGTTTTTT. Its protein product is CASRFYTGELFF. The variable domain in full, with the rest retrieved from reference TRBV2 and TRBJ2-2, is EPEVTQTPSHQVTQMGQEVILRCVPISNHLYFYWYRQILGQKVEFLVSFYNNEISEKSEIFDDQFSVERPDGSNFTLKIRSTKLEDSAMYFCASRFYTGELFFGEGSRLTVL.

The chain combines TRBV4-1 with TRBJ1-5; a weak D match, TRBD1 (6 bases). V was trimmed by 0 bases and J by 2 bases, leaving 8 bases between them. The CDR3 consists of 15 residues. CDR1 and CDR2 (germline): MGHRA, YSYEKL. The CDR3 region has the DNA TGCGCCAGCAGCCAAGAAGGGGGGCGCAATCAGCCCCAGCATTTT. Amino acids: CASSQEGGRNQPQHF.

This clonotype has just one count. In nucleotides, the CDR3 is TGTGCCAGCTCACCACAGGGGGCGCGGGCCAAAAACATTCAGTACTTC. Translated, it gives CASSPQGARAKNIQYF. This rearrangement joins TRBV18 to TRBJ2-4, with TRBD1 matching over 7 bases. The CDR3 has 16 amino acids. With 1 base clipped from V and 1 base from J, the junction kept 4 bases outside the gene matches. CDR1 is KGHSH and CDR2 is LQKENI in the germline V gene.

The chain is built from TRBV6-5 and TRBJ2-7, with a weak D call TRBD1 (5 bases). The CDR3 totals 13 residues. V was pared by 2 bases and J by 3 bases, with 8 bases between. Germline CDR1 and CDR2: MNHEY and SVGAGI. For the CDR3, the DNA is TGTGCCAGCAGTTACGACAGCCGCTACGAGCAGTACTTC. This sequence encodes CASSYDSRYEQYF.

CDR3 sequence (DNA): TGTGCCAGCTCCCCCCGGGGCAGGGGTTCGAACACTGAAGCTTTCTTT. Encoded protein: CASSPRGRGSNTEAFF. The rearrangement uses TRBV18 and TRBJ1-1, with a weak D call TRBD1 (6 bases). Germline CDR1 reads KGHSH; CDR2 reads LQKENI. Trimming removed 6 bases at V and 1 base at J, with 18 bases between. This CDR3 spans 16 amino acids.

CDR3 sequence reads: CASSLLTSGLDEQYF. The CDR3 DNA sequence: TGTGCCAGCAGCTTGTTGACTAGCGGGCTCGACGAGCAGTACTTC. V and J are TRBV5-4 and TRBJ2-7; the match to TRBD2 covers 10 bases. Per the germline V gene, CDR1 is SGHNT and CDR2 is YYREEE (reference sequence). This CDR3 comprises 15 residues. The ends lost 1 base at V and 5 bases at J; junction bases unmatched: 6.